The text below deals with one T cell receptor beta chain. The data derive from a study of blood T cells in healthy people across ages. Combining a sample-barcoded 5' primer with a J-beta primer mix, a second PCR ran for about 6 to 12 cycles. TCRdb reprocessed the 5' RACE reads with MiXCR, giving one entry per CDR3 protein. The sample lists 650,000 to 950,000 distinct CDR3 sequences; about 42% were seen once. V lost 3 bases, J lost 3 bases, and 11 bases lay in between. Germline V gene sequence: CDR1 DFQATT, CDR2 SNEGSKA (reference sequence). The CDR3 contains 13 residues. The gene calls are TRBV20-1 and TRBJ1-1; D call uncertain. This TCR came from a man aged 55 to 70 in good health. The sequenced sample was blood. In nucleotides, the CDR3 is TGCAGTGCTAGGTATATGCGAGACACTGAAGCTTTCTTT. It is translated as CSARYMRDTEAFF.